Reported below is one T cell receptor (beta chain). 13 Jbeta primers and 60 Vbeta primers were used for the PCR. Sequenced by immunoSEQ multiplex PCR; TCRdb stores in-frame clones only, minus some. The sample lists around 99,000 clones; 73% were seen once. Germline V gives CDR1 MNHEY, CDR2 SMNVEV (reference sequence). V trimming: 6 bases; J trimming: 3 bases; junction bases outside the gene matches: 11. The CDR3 is 17 residues long. This entry comes from a study of cytomegalovirus exposure and HLA in healthy donors. The chain employs TRBV27 and TRBJ2-2; the match to TRBD1 covers 9 bases. The source is a man aged 40-49 years in good health and CMV-seronegative. Sequencing was done on a sample of PBMCs. The CDR3 reads CASRRDRERLDTGELFF. DNA of the CDR3: TGTGCCAGCAGAAGGGACAGGGAAAGACTAGACACCGGGGAGCTGTTTTTT.